This TCR beta chain derives from a study of T cell clonotyping in hematopoietic cell transplantation. At the level of the study: Recipient samples before transplant were obtained post-cytoreduction. Whole-study findings and limits: Recipient TCR diversity dropped after transplant; expanded clonotypes rose from day 30 to 180.

As regards this clone: Its cognate antigen is unknown.

This CDR3 region has 16 residues. Germline values: CDR1 MNHEY, CDR2 SVGAGI. Deletions cut 2 bases from V and 5 bases from J, with 18 bases between. The protocol was immunoSEQ multiplex PCR, while the TCRdb copy is restricted to in-frame clones and leaves out a portion. The repertoire holds 25,000 to 35,000 clones, with 60% to 80% as singletons. The time point here: recipient sample about 28 days before transplant, after cytoreduction. Samples: about 28 days before transplant, then days 30, 100 and 180 after. The specimen was peripheral blood mononuclear cells, collected before stem cell transplant. The chain uses TRBV6-5 and TRBJ1-2, with D maybe TRBD1 (6 bases). The TCR comes from a man over 45 with myelodysplastic syndrome. Some clones in this sample may be carry-over from other donors' samples. CDR3 protein: CASSYQYGRGQYGYTF. CDR3 nucleotides: TGTGCCAGCAGTTACCAGTACGGCCGGGGGCAATATGGCTACACCTTC.